This T cell receptor (beta chain) is from a study of cytomegalovirus exposure and HLA in healthy donors (dated by TCRdb to the late 2010s). Broadly, across the study: An earlier analysis of roughly 500 of the donors reported roughly 300 Gb of sequence data and around 110 million unique TCR beta sequences from approximately 180 million T cells. Donor age, sex, ethnicity and CMV serostatus were compiled alongside the repertoire data. Using immunosequencing, the study profiled T cell repertoires from some 670 subjects and related those repertoires to cytomegalovirus serostatus. To decide whether each TCR beta V gene segment behaved as functional or pseudogenic, an earlier analysis of some 600 of the donors relied on high-throughput TCR beta sequencing. In addition to the first cohort of around 670 subjects, a separate validation cohort of 130 or so different subjects was used. In the later analysis, no new phenotypic data were used to find candidate immune exposures; instead, reliance was placed on TCR beta sequences and their occurrence across donors. On average, around 200,000 unique TCR beta nucleotide sequences were sequenced per donor among fewer than 500 genotyped donors of the cohort, with roughly 19% of those sequences being non-productive. About 280 gigabases of sequencing data and 70 million to 100 million unique TCR sequences made up an early release that covered approximately 620 HLA-typed donors. Class I and class II HLA loci were covered by the typing at four-digit resolution. A later genetic analysis took genome-wide SNP genotypes for about three fifths of the 666 donors and used that subset as a discovery cohort. A later analysis re-analyzed previously published TCR beta repertoires from 500 to 700 donors and added high-resolution HLA genotyping to study TCR occurrence patterns. The study aimed to test whether cataloging public T cell receptors could reveal signatures of past pathogen exposure. Every repertoire in the discovery cohort had been generated on one and the same sequencing platform. Of the approximately 400 genotyped donors, 65% to 90% were placed in the genetic ancestry cluster associated with self-reported Caucasian donors. Roughly 5 DR-DQ haplotypes were handled as single units for association and clustering, since linkage in the cohort was strong. To predict cytomegalovirus infection status, the study combined high-throughput TCR immunosequencing, statistical association of individual TCRs with disease status, and machine learning. Typing coverage varied by locus: roughly 620-640 donors for A, B, C, DRB1 and DQB1; approximately 500 for DQA1; around 610 for DPA1; roughly 450 for DPB1.

The cohort comprised several hundred healthy bone marrow donors. Cohort members were all nominally healthy when sampled, although unrecorded immune exposures were likely present. The donor was CMV seropositive and was included in the group of 250 to 350 seropositive cohort members. A peripheral blood sample was provided by each donor, and peripheral blood mononuclear cells were used for TCR beta sequencing. The Qiagen DNeasy Blood Extraction Kit was used to extract genomic DNA from the blood cell samples. The library was obtained by the immunoSEQ multiplex PCR assay. For the multiplex PCR, a mixture combining 60 forward primers for TCR Vbeta segments and 13 reverse primers for TCR Jbeta segments was used. The CDR3 region of rearranged TCR beta genes was amplified from genomic DNA with a multiplex PCR assay. On the Illumina HiSeq System, the amplified TCR beta libraries were sequenced as 87-base-pair reads. On the authors' methods: A later analysis tallied about 77 million unique TCR beta chains across the 700 or so repertoires, and around 10 million of those chains were shared by two or more donors. Raw reads were error-corrected and collapsed into unique sequences by a nearest-neighbor algorithm in which closely related sequences were merged to remove PCR and sequencing errors. To assign V, D and J gene segments, CDR3 sequences were aligned to IMGT reference sequences. For a sequence to be retained, at least a six-nucleotide match to both a V gene segment and a J gene segment was required. A rearrangement was called productive if the CDR3 had no stop codons and remained in frame with V and J, and every other rearrangement was called non-productive. Following IMGT convention, CDR3 was defined as the stretch from the second conserved V-encoded cysteine up to the conserved J-encoded phenylalanine. In an earlier analysis of more than 550 of the donors, sequences lacking an unambiguous match to a single V gene segment were excluded. In an earlier analysis of approximately 550 of the donors, V segments were called functional above 56.7% productive rearrangements and were called segregating when the between-donor standard deviation exceeded 5%. A statistical classification framework was developed to diagnose cytomegalovirus status using the catalog of TCR beta chain sequences. In a later analysis, V and J genes were assigned by comparing TCR nucleotide sequences against IMGT/GENE-DB human TR gene sequences. In a later analysis, CDR3 sequences and most-parsimonious VDJ recombination scenarios were assigned using the TCRdist pipeline. In a later analysis, each TCR beta chain was defined by its CDR3 amino acid sequence together with its V-gene family, and reads lacking a unique V-gene family were excluded. As a way to deal with suspected cross-contamination and a sequencing artifact, a later analysis dropped more than 500 nucleotide sequences that were highly shared and had low generation probability. In a later analysis, a clonal expansion index was calculated for each public chain from normalized within-repertoire ranks of inferred template counts. A later analysis computed generation probabilities with a VDJ recombination model fitted to out-of-frame rearrangements, and checked the results against IGoR. In a later analysis, hypergeometric tests were used to score TCR-TCR, TCR-HLA and TCR-CMV co-occurrence, with a repertoire-size bias correction applied to TCR pairs. A later analysis estimated false discovery rates by permuting HLA or CMV assignments 20 times. In a later analysis, co-occurring TCRs were grouped using DBSCAN, and TCRdist sequence similarity was added for clustering within HLA-allele-positive subsets. For co-occurrence clustering, repertoires with fewer than 30,000 or more than 120,000 public chains were excluded, along with five repertoires with anomalous nucleotide sharing. Entries here come from immuneACCESS through TCRdb and include only in-frame sequences with V and J called. Some clones fail to appear in such tables; in the studies checked, an unresolved V gene covers under half of the shortfall, and the cause of the remainder is unknown. The D gene and trimming were derived from the DNA, and the V and J assignments and clone size from that table. This sample comprises some 90,000 clones, approximately 74% of them detected only once. Of the sample, roughly 3.2% is held by the ten largest clones.

The investigation overall reported the following: The authors suggested that the approach could potentially be extended to other disease states and immunological phenotypes. V-gene and J-gene trimming of TCR beta chains was associated with a missense DCLRE1C variant in a later genetic analysis, and the association was replicated in an independent cohort. In a later analysis, several top co-occurrence clusters were reported to appear linked to parvovirus B19, influenza, CMV and Epstein-Barr virus. In the study, around 150 TCR beta chains were listed as associated with cytomegalovirus. In a later analysis, most CMV-associated TCR beta chains were found to appear HLA-restricted, with HLA associations seemingly driven largely by CMV exposure. Because the 87-base-pair reads could not distinguish some IMGT-functional V segments, including TRBV6-2 and TRBV6-3, those segments were excluded. At a false discovery rate of 0.05, a later analysis linked approximately 18,000 TCR beta sequences to specific HLA alleles. In an earlier analysis of fewer than 750 of the donors, most TCR beta V segments were observed in productive rearrangements about 87% or about 30% of the time, broadly matching IMGT annotations. Roughly uniform sequencing depth across donors was assumed in presence/absence analyses, although this assumption may not hold. The earlier analysis of about 600 of the donors excluded roughly 17 rarely observed V segments, including chromosome 9 orphons, because counts were too low. The only immune exposure information available for the cohort was CMV serostatus. A cluster of highly shared sequence variants was judged likely to represent a technical artifact of the sequencing pipeline. Compared with equally common non-associated chains, HLA-associated TCR beta chains in a later analysis were more clonally expanded and had lower generation probabilities. The classifier was reported to diagnose cytomegalovirus status with high specificity and sensitivity in both the original and validation cohorts. Correlated functional status among segregating V segments might reflect linkage disequilibrium, but an unknown experimental factor could not be ruled out. This cohort had only TCR beta chains sequenced, and the lack of alpha or paired-chain data limited which features could be detected. Strong co-occurrence of HLA alleles, especially DR and DQ, made assigning TCR associations to individual alleles difficult. A later analysis found that TCR association rates varied across HLA loci, with DRB1 alleles showing the most associated TCRs and HLA-C alleles the fewest. A further reported finding was that TCR beta sequences accurately predicted the HLA-A and HLA-B alleles for most subjects in the first cohort. In vitro tests confirmed that a few of the cytomegalovirus-associated TCR beta chains recognize cytomegalovirus antigens. Because some donors lacked HLA typing at each locus, the association tests relied only on the typed subset. Most TCR sequences were seen in very few donors, while some public TCRs were found in many individuals. In a later genetic analysis, fewer N-insertions in productive TCRs were reported among donors in an Asian-associated ancestry cluster than the roughly 640-donor mean.

The CDR3 runs 18 amino acids, cysteine and phenylalanine included. CDR3 DNA is the only sequence kept; it has 54 bases, read in frame from the first base. Trimming removed 1 base from V and 6 bases from J; the gene matches leave 13 bases unexplained. From the germline V gene, CDR1 is SGHAT and CDR2 is FQNNGV. With regard to this clone: It has no known antigen specificity. Base qualities are not provided; no much larger clone lies one nucleotide away.

Sequenced input: PBMCs. The chain uses TRBV11-2 and TRBJ2-1, with 9 bases matching TRBD2. The receptor's source is a female donor in good health and CMV-seropositive. In nucleotides, the sequence is TGTGCCAGCAGCTTAGTGACTAGCGGACCCAGGACGGGCAATGAGCAGTTCTTC. Translated, it gives CASSLVTSGPRTGNEQFF.